This entry concerns a single TCR beta chain. No cognate antigen has been identified for it. Base qualities are not provided; no much larger clone lies one nucleotide away. Ends trimmed: V by 2 bases, J by 9 bases; bases unmatched to a gene: 10. The CDR3 contains 14 residues, cysteine and phenylalanine counted. Kept here is only the CDR3 DNA, which spans 42 bases and is read in frame from base 1. CDR1 GTSNPN and CDR2 SVGIG were looked up in the germline V gene (reference sequence). In total, approximately 700 healthy bone marrow donors made up the cohort. Cohort members were all nominally healthy when sampled, although unrecorded immune exposures were likely present. The donor was CMV seronegative and belonged to the group of 352 seronegative cohort members. Each donor provided a peripheral blood sample, and peripheral blood mononuclear cells were used for TCR beta sequencing. The Qiagen DNeasy Blood Extraction Kit was used to extract genomic DNA from the blood cell samples.

The library was generated by the immunoSEQ multiplex PCR assay. For the multiplex PCR, a mixture combining 60 forward primers for TCR Vbeta segments and 13 reverse primers for TCR Jbeta segments was used. The CDR3 region of rearranged TCR beta genes was amplified from genomic DNA by a multiplex PCR assay. On the Illumina HiSeq System, the amplified TCR beta libraries were sequenced as 87-base-pair reads. On the authors' methods: Across the 640 or so repertoires, a later analysis counted tens of millions of unique TCR beta chains, some 11 million of which were shared by at least two donors. A nearest-neighbor algorithm error-corrected the raw reads and collapsed the reads into unique sequences, merging closely related sequences to remove PCR and sequencing errors. To assign V, D and J gene segments, CDR3 sequences were aligned to IMGT reference sequences. For a sequence to be retained, a match of at least six nucleotides to both a V gene segment and a J gene segment was required. Rearrangements were classified as productive when the CDR3 lacked stop codons and remained in frame with V and J, and all other rearrangements were classified as non-productive. Following IMGT convention, CDR3 was defined as the stretch from the second conserved V-encoded cysteine to the conserved J-encoded phenylalanine. Sequences without an unambiguous match to a single V gene segment were excluded from the earlier analysis of over 500 of the donors. An earlier analysis of 587 of the donors classified V segments as functional when productive rearrangements were above 56.7% and as segregating when the standard deviation between donors was above 5%. A statistical classification framework was built to diagnose cytomegalovirus status from the catalog of TCR beta chain sequences. V and J gene assignment, in a later analysis, came from comparing TCR nucleotide sequences with IMGT/GENE-DB human TR gene sequences. In a later analysis, CDR3 sequences and most-parsimonious VDJ recombination scenarios were assigned using the TCRdist pipeline. In a later analysis, each TCR beta chain was defined by its CDR3 amino acid sequence together with its V-gene family, and reads without a unique V-gene family were excluded. As a way to deal with suspected cross-contamination and a sequencing artifact, a later analysis dropped 450 to 600 nucleotide sequences that were highly shared and had low generation probability. In a later analysis, a clonal expansion index for each public chain was calculated from normalized within-repertoire ranks of inferred template counts. Generation probabilities in a later analysis came from a VDJ recombination model fitted to out-of-frame rearrangements, and those results were checked against IGoR. A later analysis scored TCR-TCR, TCR-HLA and TCR-CMV co-occurrence with hypergeometric tests, applying a repertoire-size bias correction to TCR pairs. To estimate false discovery rates, a later analysis permuted the HLA or CMV assignments 20 times. In a later analysis, co-occurring TCRs were grouped with DBSCAN, and TCRdist sequence similarity was added when clustering was performed within HLA-allele-positive subsets. Co-occurrence clustering excluded repertoires with fewer than 30,000 or more than 120,000 public chains, plus five with anomalous nucleotide sharing. In its TCRdb copy, this immuneACCESS table keeps in-frame sequences only and misses some clones. Where compared with another copy, unresolved V genes explain less than half of these, and the others have no known cause. That table is the source of V, J and clone size, and D and trimming were worked out from the DNA. The sample yields 150,000 to 200,000 clones; under 80% were counted once. The leading ten clones occupy roughly 2% of the sample.

These data originate in a study of cytomegalovirus exposure and HLA in healthy donors (dated by TCRdb to about 2017). In the study overall: An earlier analysis of some 600 of the donors reported about 280 Gb of sequence data and 117 million unique TCR beta sequences obtained from about 200 million T cells. Approximately 300 gigabases of sequencing data and approximately 91 million unique TCR sequences made up an early release that covered approximately 700 HLA-typed donors. Of the approximately 400 genotyped donors, 70% to 90% were placed in the genetic ancestry cluster associated with self-reported Caucasian donors. The study was designed to test whether signatures of past pathogen exposure could be identified by cataloging public T cell receptors. The study profiled the T cell repertoires of approximately 700 subjects by immunosequencing and related them to cytomegalovirus serostatus. In addition to the first cohort of 500 to 850 subjects, a separate validation cohort of 120 different subjects was used. To predict cytomegalovirus infection status, the study brought together high-throughput TCR immunosequencing, statistical association of individual TCRs with disease status, and machine learning. In a later analysis, previously published TCR beta repertoires from about 670 donors were re-analyzed and high-resolution HLA genotyping was added so that TCR occurrence patterns could be studied. Rather than drawing on any new phenotypic data, the later analysis identified candidate immune exposures from TCR beta sequences and the way those sequences occurred across donors. An earlier analysis of 587 of the donors used high-throughput TCR beta sequencing to judge whether each TCR beta V gene segment behaved as functional or pseudogenic. Donor age, sex, ethnicity and CMV serostatus were collected together with the repertoire data. A later genetic analysis used genome-wide SNP genotypes for about 65% of the 666 donors, treating that subset as a discovery cohort. All discovery cohort repertoires had been generated using a single sequencing platform. Class I and class II HLA loci were covered by the typing at four-digit resolution. The number of typed donors differed by locus: 629-630 for A, B, C, DRB1 and DQB1; some 500 for DQA1; fewer than 610 for DPA1; and around 470 for DPB1. Five DR-DQ haplotypes were treated as single units for association and clustering because of strong linkage in the cohort. On average, roughly 200,000 unique TCR beta nucleotide sequences were sequenced per donor among 300 to 500 genotyped donors of the cohort, with roughly 20% of those sequences being non-productive. The research as a whole found: A later analysis found that HLA-associated TCR beta chains were more clonally expanded and had lower generation probabilities than equally common non-associated chains. At a false discovery rate of 0.05, a later analysis linked some 17,000 TCR beta sequences to specific HLA alleles. A further reported finding was that TCR beta sequences accurately predicted the HLA-A and HLA-B alleles for most subjects in the first cohort. Immune exposure information for the cohort was limited to CMV serostatus. Because HLA typing was unavailable for some donors at each locus, only the typed subset was used in association tests. Presence/absence analyses assumed roughly uniform sequencing depth across donors, an assumption that may not hold. It was suggested by the authors that the approach could potentially be generalized to other disease states and immunological phenotypes. In vitro tests confirmed that three of the cytomegalovirus-associated TCR beta chains recognize cytomegalovirus antigens. According to a later genetic analysis, donors in an Asian-associated ancestry cluster had fewer N-insertions in productive TCRs than the roughly 700-donor mean. According to a later analysis, parvovirus B19, influenza, CMV and Epstein-Barr virus appeared linked to several top co-occurrence clusters. Only TCR beta chains were sequenced in this cohort, and the absence of alpha or paired-chain data limited detectable features. The earlier analysis of about 600 of the donors excluded fewer than 20 rarely observed V segments, including chromosome 9 orphons, because counts were too low. A later analysis found that most CMV-associated TCR beta chains appeared HLA-restricted, with HLA associations seemingly driven largely by CMV exposure. Cytomegalovirus status was reported to be diagnosed by the classifier with high specificity and sensitivity in both the original and validation cohorts. In an earlier analysis of roughly 500 of the donors, most TCR beta V segments appeared in productive rearrangements about 87% or about 30% of the time, broadly matching IMGT annotations. While some public TCRs were present in many individuals, most TCR sequences turned up only very rarely across donors. The 87-base-pair reads could not distinguish some IMGT-functional V segments, including TRBV6-2 and TRBV6-3, so those segments were excluded. The sequencing pipeline was judged likely to have produced a cluster of highly shared sequence variants as a technical artifact. When HLA alleles, especially DR and DQ, strongly co-occurred, TCR associations were difficult to assign to individual alleles. A later genetic analysis associated a missense DCLRE1C variant with V-gene and J-gene trimming of TCR beta chains, and an independent cohort replicated the association. Correlated functional status among segregating V segments might be attributable to linkage disequilibrium, but an unknown experimental factor could not be ruled out. In a later analysis, the rate of TCR association differed among HLA loci, with DRB1 alleles having the most associated TCRs and HLA-C alleles having the fewest. In the study, some 160 TCR beta chains were listed as associated with cytomegalovirus.

The source is a female donor in good health and CMV-seronegative. Sequencing input: PBMCs. The sequence links TRBV30 to TRBJ2-1, and 7 bases in between align with TRBD1. The CDR3 protein sequence reads: CAWSPGGVLSEQFF. The DNA reads as follows: TGTGCCTGGAGTCCAGGGGGAGTGCTCTCTGAGCAGTTCTTC.